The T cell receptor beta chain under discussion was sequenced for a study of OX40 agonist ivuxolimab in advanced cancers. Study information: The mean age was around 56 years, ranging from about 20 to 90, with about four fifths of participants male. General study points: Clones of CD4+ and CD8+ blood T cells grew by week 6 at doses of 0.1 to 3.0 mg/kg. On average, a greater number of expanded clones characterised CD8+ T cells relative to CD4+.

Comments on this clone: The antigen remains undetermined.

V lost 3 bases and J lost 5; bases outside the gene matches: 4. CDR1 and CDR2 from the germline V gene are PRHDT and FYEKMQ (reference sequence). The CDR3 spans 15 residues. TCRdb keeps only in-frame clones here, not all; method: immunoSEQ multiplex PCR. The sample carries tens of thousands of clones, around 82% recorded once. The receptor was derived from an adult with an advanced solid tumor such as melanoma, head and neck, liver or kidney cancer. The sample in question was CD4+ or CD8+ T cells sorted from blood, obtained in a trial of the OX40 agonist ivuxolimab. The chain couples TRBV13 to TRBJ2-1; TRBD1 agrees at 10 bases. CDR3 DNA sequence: TGTGCCAGCAGCTTCGACAGGGGGCAGGACAATGAGCAGTTCTTC. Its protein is CASSFDRGQDNEQFF.